The rows below give T cell receptor beta chains drawn from one sample of a study of PD-1 blockade in classical Hodgkin lymphoma. Produced via immunoSEQ multiplex PCR; TCRdb's table is partial and in-frame only. The sample shows roughly 64,000 clones, around 90% of them seen only once. This material consisted of peripheral blood mononuclear cells (PBMCs), taken before the fourth cycle of nivolumab. Receptor source: a human donor with classical Hodgkin lymphoma. The CDR3 runs from the conserved cysteine through the conserved F or W. Fields, in order: D gene, J gene, clone size, V gene, CDR3 protein, CDR3 DNA. A D gene is named only where the DNA matches it firmly. Rows give clone size only sometimes, using once, few, many, or a class for an expanded clone.

d_gene: -; j_gene: TRBJ2-7; abundance: few; v_gene: TRBV29-1; CDR3aa: CSVEDPMGGTYF; CDR3nt: TGCAGCGTTGAAGATCCGATGGGAGGAACGTACTTC
d_gene: -; j_gene: TRBJ2-5; abundance: -; v_gene: TRBV4-1; CDR3aa: CASSRGIIETQYF; CDR3nt: TGCGCCAGCAGCCGAGGGATTATAGAGACCCAGTACTTC
d_gene: -; j_gene: TRBJ2-7; abundance: -; v_gene: TRBV28; CDR3aa: CASSPPGIYEQYF; CDR3nt: TGTGCCAGCAGCCCCCCCGGAATTTACGAGCAGTACTTC
d_gene: TRBD2; j_gene: TRBJ2-1; abundance: -; v_gene: TRBV7-9; CDR3aa: CASSFTAGEYNEQFF; CDR3nt: TGTGCCAGCAGCTTTACAGCGGGAGAATACAATGAGCAGTTCTTC
d_gene: -; j_gene: TRBJ2-2; abundance: -; v_gene: TRBV18; CDR3aa: CASSPRIGADTGELFF; CDR3nt: TGTGCCAGCTCACCACGTATCGGCGCAGACACCGGGGAGCTGTTTTTT
d_gene: -; j_gene: TRBJ1-6; abundance: -; v_gene: TRBV4-1; CDR3aa: CASSQRVPGKADSYNSPLHF; CDR3nt: TGCGCCAGCAGCCAAAGGGTCCCGGGAAAGGCTGACTCCTATAATTCACCCCTCCACTTT
d_gene: TRBD1; j_gene: TRBJ2-7; abundance: -; v_gene: TRBV5-1; CDR3aa: CASHGTGVGQYF; CDR3nt: TGCGCCAGCCACGGGACAGGGGTTGGGCAGTACTTC
d_gene: -; j_gene: TRBJ2-7; abundance: -; v_gene: TRBV28; CDR3aa: CASSPGSLYEQYF; CDR3nt: TGTGCCAGCAGTCCTGGGTCACTCTACGAGCAGTACTTC
d_gene: -; j_gene: TRBJ2-5; abundance: -; v_gene: TRBV7-9; CDR3aa: CASSLAWGGQETQYF; CDR3nt: TGTGCCAGCAGCTTAGCATGGGGAGGCCAAGAGACCCAGTACTTC
d_gene: TRBD2; j_gene: TRBJ2-1; abundance: -; v_gene: TRBV7-6; CDR3aa: CASSLVDGLADNEQFF; CDR3nt: TGTGCCAGCAGCTTAGTTGATGGGCTAGCGGACAATGAGCAGTTCTTC
d_gene: TRBD1; j_gene: TRBJ2-5; abundance: -; v_gene: TRBV5-4; CDR3aa: CASSSTDRGETQYF; CDR3nt: TGTGCCAGCAGCTCCACTGACAGGGGAGAGACCCAGTACTTC
d_gene: TRBD1; j_gene: TRBJ1-6; abundance: -; v_gene: TRBV19; CDR3aa: CASSITRQGNSPLHF; CDR3nt: TGTGCCAGTAGTATCACCCGACAGGGGAATTCACCCCTCCACTTT
d_gene: -; j_gene: TRBJ1-1; abundance: -; v_gene: TRBV5-4; CDR3aa: CASSLGQGAFF; CDR3nt: TGTGCCAGCAGCTTGGGGCAGGGAGCTTTCTTT
d_gene: -; j_gene: TRBJ2-5; abundance: -; v_gene: TRBV11-2; CDR3aa: CATRDKETQYF; CDR3nt: TGTGCCACCAGGGACAAAGAGACCCAGTACTTC
d_gene: -; j_gene: TRBJ2-7; abundance: -; v_gene: TRBV5-6; CDR3aa: CASSLGSGGAAYEQYF; CDR3nt: TGTGCCAGCAGCTTGGGTTCAGGGGGGGCGGCCTACGAGCAGTACTTC
d_gene: TRBD1; j_gene: TRBJ2-7; abundance: -; v_gene: TRBV19; CDR3aa: CASSTTAGTGDEQYF; CDR3nt: TGTGCCAGTAGCACAACCGCCGGGACAGGGGACGAGCAGTACTTC
d_gene: TRBD2; j_gene: TRBJ2-1; abundance: once; v_gene: TRBV11-2; CDR3aa: CASSFLLAVGNEQFF; CDR3nt: TGTGCCAGCAGCTTTTTACTAGCGGTCGGGAATGAGCAGTTCTTC
d_gene: TRBD1; j_gene: TRBJ1-5; abundance: once; v_gene: TRBV4-1; CDR3aa: CASSQADREGNQPQHF; CDR3nt: TGCGCCAGCAGCCAAGCTGACAGGGAAGGGAATCAGCCCCAGCATTTT
d_gene: -; j_gene: TRBJ1-2; abundance: few; v_gene: TRBV7-2; CDR3aa: CASTQENYGYTF; CDR3nt: TGTGCCAGCACCCAAGAGAACTATGGCTACACCTTC
d_gene: -; j_gene: TRBJ2-1; abundance: -; v_gene: TRBV2; CDR3aa: CASSVQGPFGEQFF; CDR3nt: TGTGCCAGCAGTGTACAGGGACCTTTCGGTGAGCAGTTCTTC
d_gene: -; j_gene: TRBJ2-2; abundance: -; v_gene: TRBV9; CDR3aa: CASSPAGANTGELFF; CDR3nt: TGTGCCAGCAGCCCCGCCGGCGCGAACACCGGGGAGCTGTTTTTT
d_gene: TRBD1; j_gene: TRBJ2-5; abundance: -; v_gene: TRBV29-1; CDR3aa: CSVEGQSRETQYF; CDR3nt: TGCAGCGTCGAGGGACAGTCAAGGGAGACCCAGTACTTC
d_gene: -; j_gene: TRBJ1-1; abundance: -; v_gene: TRBV11-1; CDR3aa: CASSFRTENTEAFF; CDR3nt: TGTGCCAGCAGCTTTAGGACAGAGAACACTGAAGCTTTCTTT
d_gene: -; j_gene: TRBJ1-2; abundance: once; v_gene: TRBV5-1; CDR3aa: CASSLADHGYTF; CDR3nt: TGCGCCAGCAGCTTGGCCGACCATGGCTACACCTTC
d_gene: -; j_gene: TRBJ2-1; abundance: -; v_gene: TRBV27; CDR3aa: CASRTGAGNEQFF; CDR3nt: TGTGCCAGCAGGACTGGAGCGGGCAATGAGCAGTTCTTC
d_gene: -; j_gene: TRBJ1-2; abundance: -; v_gene: TRBV19; CDR3aa: CASKYGNGYTF; CDR3nt: TGTGCCTCCAAGTACGGGAATGGCTACACCTTC
d_gene: TRBD2; j_gene: TRBJ2-7; abundance: -; v_gene: TRBV28; CDR3aa: CASSIASGRVYEQYF; CDR3nt: TGTGCCAGCAGTATCGCTAGCGGGAGAGTCTACGAGCAGTACTTC
d_gene: -; j_gene: TRBJ2-1; abundance: -; v_gene: TRBV2; CDR3aa: CASQGSAVSYNEQFF; CDR3nt: TGTGCCAGCCAGGGATCAGCGGTCTCCTACAATGAGCAGTTCTTC
d_gene: -; j_gene: TRBJ2-2; abundance: -; v_gene: TRBV4-2; CDR3aa: CASSQEGIRTANTGELFF; CDR3nt: TGTGCCAGCAGCCAAGAAGGTATTAGGACGGCGAACACCGGGGAGCTGTTTTTT
d_gene: TRBD2; j_gene: TRBJ2-6; abundance: -; v_gene: TRBV19; CDR3aa: CASSILAGRKSSGANVLTF; CDR3nt: TGTGCCAGTAGTATTTTAGCGGGAAGGAAGAGCTCTGGGGCCAACGTCCTGACTTTC
d_gene: -; j_gene: TRBJ2-1; abundance: once; v_gene: TRBV11-2; CDR3aa: CASSLDYTRGAGSYNEQFF; CDR3nt: TGTGCCAGCAGCTTAGATTACACCAGAGGGGCGGGTTCCTACAATGAGCAGTTCTTC
d_gene: -; j_gene: TRBJ2-7; abundance: -; v_gene: TRBV28; CDR3aa: CASSFFNEPNVYEQYF; CDR3nt: TGTGCCAGCAGTTTCTTTAACGAACCAAACGTCTACGAGCAGTACTTC
d_gene: -; j_gene: TRBJ1-4; abundance: -; v_gene: TRBV25-1; CDR3aa: CASSGTLKGGKLFF; CDR3nt: TGTGCCAGCAGTGGGACACTCAAAGGAGGGAAACTGTTTTTT
d_gene: TRBD1; j_gene: TRBJ2-2; abundance: few; v_gene: TRBV7-9; CDR3aa: CASSLVSGGQAGELFF; CDR3nt: TGTGCCAGCAGCTTAGTGTCAGGGGGACAGGCCGGGGAGCTGTTTTTT
d_gene: TRBD1; j_gene: TRBJ1-2; abundance: once; v_gene: TRBV19; CDR3aa: CASSIAVQGYGYTF; CDR3nt: TGTGCCAGTAGTATAGCGGTACAGGGGTACGGCTACACCTTC
d_gene: TRBD2; j_gene: TRBJ2-7; abundance: -; v_gene: TRBV5-4; CDR3aa: CASSRGLAGAPKQYF; CDR3nt: TGTGCCAGCAGCCGCGGACTAGCGGGAGCTCCGAAGCAGTACTTC
d_gene: -; j_gene: TRBJ1-5; abundance: -; v_gene: TRBV18; CDR3aa: CASSPPYENQPQHF; CDR3nt: TGTGCCAGCTCACCACCTTACGAGAATCAGCCCCAGCATTTT
d_gene: TRBD2; j_gene: TRBJ2-3; abundance: -; v_gene: TRBV12-5; CDR3aa: CASGFRLAGVPDTQYF; CDR3nt: TGTGCTAGTGGTTTTCGGCTAGCGGGAGTGCCGGATACGCAGTATTTT
d_gene: -; j_gene: TRBJ2-7; abundance: -; v_gene: TRBV25-1; CDR3aa: CASTGGWGSGEQYF; CDR3nt: TGTGCCAGCACTGGCGGGTGGGGGTCAGGGGAGCAGTACTTC
d_gene: -; j_gene: TRBJ2-7; abundance: once; v_gene: TRBV7-9; CDR3aa: CASSLSETGEQYF; CDR3nt: TGTGCCAGCAGCTTATCGGAGACCGGCGAGCAGTACTTC
d_gene: -; j_gene: TRBJ2-3; abundance: -; v_gene: TRBV6-4; CDR3aa: CASSESFTDTQYF; CDR3nt: TGTGCCAGCAGTGAGTCCTTCACAGATACGCAGTATTTT
d_gene: -; j_gene: TRBJ1-5; abundance: -; v_gene: TRBV10-2; CDR3aa: CASSGLWTQPQHF; CDR3nt: TGCGCCAGCAGTGGCCTCTGGACTCAGCCCCAGCATTTT
d_gene: TRBD2; j_gene: TRBJ2-5; abundance: -; v_gene: TRBV10-3; CDR3aa: CAISEGKRGQETQYF; CDR3nt: TGTGCCATCAGTGAGGGGAAGCGGGGACAAGAGACCCAGTACTTC
d_gene: -; j_gene: TRBJ2-1; abundance: -; v_gene: TRBV9; CDR3aa: CASSVHPGSYNEQFF; CDR3nt: TGTGCCAGCAGCGTACATCCAGGCTCCTACAATGAGCAGTTCTTC
d_gene: -; j_gene: TRBJ2-1; abundance: -; v_gene: TRBV2; CDR3aa: CASKEIVIGNEQFF; CDR3nt: TGTGCCAGCAAGGAGATAGTTATCGGCAATGAGCAGTTCTTC
d_gene: -; j_gene: TRBJ2-1; abundance: -; v_gene: TRBV2; CDR3aa: CASSDLDRTLEFF; CDR3nt: TGTGCCAGCAGTGATCTAGACCGAACCTTGGAGTTCTTC
d_gene: -; j_gene: TRBJ2-7; abundance: -; v_gene: TRBV2; CDR3aa: CASLGQKSSYEQYF; CDR3nt: TGTGCCAGCTTAGGACAGAAAAGCTCCTACGAGCAGTACTTC
d_gene: -; j_gene: TRBJ2-2; abundance: -; v_gene: TRBV6-1; CDR3aa: CASSVRGGTGELFF; CDR3nt: TGTGCCAGCAGCGTAAGGGGGGGGACCGGGGAGCTGTTTTTT
d_gene: -; j_gene: TRBJ2-6; abundance: -; v_gene: TRBV7-2; CDR3aa: CASSLVAGYGANVLTF; CDR3nt: TGTGCCAGCAGCTTAGTAGCAGGGTATGGGGCCAACGTCCTGACTTTC
d_gene: -; j_gene: TRBJ2-5; abundance: -; v_gene: TRBV18; CDR3aa: CASSPGTQERETQYF; CDR3nt: TGTGCCAGCTCACCGGGGACTCAAGAGCGTGAGACCCAGTACTTC
d_gene: -; j_gene: TRBJ2-7; abundance: -; v_gene: TRBV28; CDR3aa: CASSPPGLSYEQYF; CDR3nt: TGTGCCAGCAGTCCACCTGGCCTCTCCTACGAGCAGTACTTC